The next 10 T cell receptor beta chains were all read from a single sample in a study of cytomegalovirus exposure and HLA in healthy donors. Sequenced by immunoSEQ multiplex PCR; TCRdb stores in-frame clones only, minus some. This sample has around 150,000 clones; roughly 90% occur once, and the top ten carry under 13%. The sample consisted of PBMCs. These receptor sequences come from a woman under 30 in good health and CMV-seropositive.

This clone came up a few times. The V gene is TRBV10-3, the J gene TRBJ2-2; possibly TRBD1 for D (5 bases). V lost 4 bases to trimming and J lost 7 bases, with 7 bases between them. This CDR3 spans 12 amino acids. Germline CDR1 ENHRY, CDR2 SYGVKD. CDR3: CAISAGHGELFF. In DNA, the CDR3 is TGTGCCATCAGTGCAGGGCACGGGGAGCTGTTTTTT.

This chain links TRBV6-4 with TRBJ2-3; D is ambiguous. The germline V gene encodes CDR1 MRHNA and CDR2 SNTAGT. This CDR3 region has 14 residues. V shed 0 bases and J shed 2 bases, with 6 bases lying between them. This CDR3 reads CASSDSQNTDTQYF. The CDR3 bases are TGTGCCAGCAGTGACTCTCAGAACACAGATACGCAGTATTTT.

The rearrangement uses TRBV19 and TRBJ1-5; a possible D gene is TRBD1 (5 bases). The length of the CDR3 is 16 residues. The V gene lost 3 bases and the J gene lost 4 bases, with 16 bases spanning the gap. Germline assignment: CDR1 LNHDA and CDR2 SQIVND (reference sequence). The CDR3 nucleotides read TGTGCCAGTAGTATTTGGGTCGGGGGGGGAAATCAGCCCCAGCATTTT. Its translation: CASSIWVGGGNQPQHF.

The rearrangement joins TRBV7-3 to TRBJ2-5; D not resolved. Germline V gene lookup returns CDR1 SGHTA and CDR2 FQGTGA. The CDR3 is 13 residues long. V gave up 2 bases and J gave up 3 bases, with 7 bases separating them. The CDR3 protein is CASSLVQKETQYF. CDR3 sequence (DNA): TGTGCCAGCAGCTTAGTACAGAAAGAGACCCAGTACTTC.

The V and J genes are TRBV18 and TRBJ2-7; 8 bases map to TRBD1. The V and J ends lost 6 bases and 1 base, in that order; junction bases with no gene match: 8. The CDR3 extends over 15 amino acids. CDR1 and CDR2 (germline): KGHSH, LQKENI. DNA for the CDR3: TGTGCCAGCTCTATTGGACAGGGATTTTCCTACGAGCAGTACTTC. Protein product: CASSIGQGFSYEQYF.

The V and J genes are TRBV4-1 and TRBJ2-7, with D maybe TRBD1 (6 bases). The CDR3 has 17 amino acids. Per the germline V gene, CDR1 is MGHRA and CDR2 is YSYEKL. V was pared by 0 bases and J by 0 bases, with 15 bases between. In nucleotides, the CDR3 is TGCGCCAGCAGCCAAGATCTCCGGACAGCGAGCTCCTACGAGCAGTACTTC. Protein product: CASSQDLRTASSYEQYF.

The V and J genes are TRBV28 and TRBJ1-3; 10 bases match TRBD1. Germline V gene lookup returns CDR1 MDHEN and CDR2 SYDVKM. Trimming at V came to 6 bases and at J to 6 bases, leaving 8 bases not matched to a gene. There are 15 residues in the CDR3. This CDR3 is CASRNSGTGENTIYF. CDR3 nucleotides: TGTGCCAGCAGAAACTCCGGGACAGGGGAAAACACCATATATTTT.

The CDR3 DNA reads as TGTGCCAGCAGCTTAGGGTATAGCGGCAATGAGCAGTTCTTC. Residues: CASSLGYSGNEQFF. The chain is built from TRBV11-2 and TRBJ2-1; perhaps TRBD2 as D (6 bases). V dropped 1 base and J dropped 6 bases, with 10 bases sitting between them. This CDR3 is built from 14 residues. Germline V lookup: CDR1 SGHAT, CDR2 FQNNGV.

The chain couples TRBV5-1 to TRBJ2-3; tentative D call: TRBD2 (6 bases). Germline CDR1 and CDR2: SGHRS and YFSETQ. V gave up 0 bases and J gave up 1 base, with 12 bases separating them. There are 16 residues in the CDR3. The CDR3 DNA follows: TGCGCCAGCAGCTTGGCCGTGACTAGGGGCACAGATACGCAGTATTTT. This gives the protein CASSLAVTRGTDTQYF.

The chain joins TRBV18 to TRBJ1-1, with a tentative D call TRBD1 (5 bases). The CDR3 contains 17 residues. Trimming shortened V by 3 bases and J by 4 bases, and 21 bases separated the two germline ends. Germline V lookup: CDR1 KGHSH, CDR2 LQKENI. The chain's CDR3 is CASSPWVRAHQGTEAFF. The CDR3 bases are TGTGCCAGCTCACCCTGGGTCAGGGCGCATCAGGGCACTGAAGCTTTCTTT.